A selection of T cell receptor beta chains follows, all from one sample in a study of beta chain features in type 1 diabetes. TCRdb's table, derived via immunoSEQ multiplex PCR, lists solely in-frame clones and lacks some. The sample yields some 150,000 clones, 6.9% seen once. The sample consisted of central memory CD4+ T cells from blood. Receptors were obtained from a woman in her 30s in good health. Both conserved end residues are part of each CDR3. A D gene is named only where the DNA matches it firmly. For some rows the clone size is stated as once, few or many, or as a class when expanded; others skip it.

>TRBD2|TRBV4-3|TRBJ2-2|15|many
CASSQGREGTGELFF
TGCGCCAGCAGCCAGGGGCGGGAGGGCACCGGGGAGCTGTTTTTT
>-|TRBV7-2|TRBJ2-7|14|many
CASSLGIRGSEQYF
TGTGCCAGCAGCCTAGGGATAAGGGGCAGCGAGCAGTACTTC
>-|TRBV28|TRBJ1-2|15|-
CASYRRDSINYGYTF
TGTGCCAGCTACCGCAGGGACTCCATTAACTATGGCTACACCTTC
>TRBD2|TRBV7-8|TRBJ2-3|18|-
CASSLGLTSGSGTDTQYF
TGTGCCAGCAGCTTAGGTTTGACTAGCGGGAGTGGCACAGATACGCAGTATTTT
>TRBD2|TRBV7-2|TRBJ2-7|15|-
CASRQSGRVPYEQYF
TGTGCCAGCAGACAAAGCGGGAGGGTCCCCTACGAGCAGTACTTC
>-|TRBV14|TRBJ2-5|15|few
CASSQERAPGETQYF
TGTGCCAGCAGCCAAGAGAGGGCTCCGGGAGAGACCCAGTACTTC
>TRBD2|TRBV28|TRBJ2-1|18|-
CASSPSPTSGIAYNEQFF
TGTGCCAGCAGTCCCTCCCCGACTAGCGGGATCGCCTACAATGAGCAGTTCTTC
>-|TRBV5-4|TRBJ2-3|16|few
CASSWPGERSTDTQYF
TGTGCCAGCAGCTGGCCGGGGGAAAGGAGCACAGATACGCAGTATTTT
>TRBD1|TRBV9|TRBJ2-1|17|few
CASSEPLDRGLDNEQFF
TGTGCCAGCAGCGAACCCCTTGACAGGGGGCTAGACAATGAGCAGTTCTTC
>-|TRBV12-2|TRBJ2-1|16|-
CASRLAGTLSYNEQFF
TGTGCAAGTCGCTTAGCCGGGACTCTCTCCTACAATGAGCAGTTCTTC
>-|TRBV5-4|TRBJ2-3|11|few
CASSSSNTQYF
TGTGCCAGCAGCTCATCTAATACGCAGTATTTT
>TRBD1|TRBV6-6|TRBJ1-1|15|few
CASSSKDRENTEAFF
TGTGCCAGCAGTTCTAAGGACAGGGAGAACACTGAAGCTTTCTTT
>TRBD1|TRBV7-2|TRBJ1-1|15|-
CASSSQGARNTEAFF
TGTGCCAGCAGCTCCCAGGGGGCGCGGAACACTGAAGCTTTCTTT
>TRBD2|TRBV7-3|TRBJ2-3|16|-
CASSSPSSGGTDTQYF
TGTGCCAGCAGCTCTCCTTCTAGCGGAGGTACAGATACGCAGTATTTT
>TRBD1|TRBV30|TRBJ2-7|13|-
CAWTFRQGYEQYF
TGTGCCTGGACCTTTAGACAGGGGTACGAGCAGTACTTC
>-|TRBV6-6|TRBJ2-4|12|few
CASSHDFGPQYF
TGTGCCAGCAGTCACGACTTCGGCCCTCAGTACTTC
>TRBD2|TRBV9|TRBJ2-1|13|few
CASSLSGWDEQFF
TGTGCCAGCAGCCTTAGCGGGTGGGATGAGCAGTTCTTC
>TRBD2|TRBV18|TRBJ2-1|15|few
CASSRLAGNVDEQFF
TGTGCCAGCTCGCGACTAGCGGGAAATGTGGATGAGCAGTTCTTC
>-|TRBV6-4|TRBJ2-7|14|few
CASSGPKGAYEQYF
TGTGCCAGCAGTGGGCCTAAGGGGGCCTACGAGCAGTACTTC
>-|TRBV11-2|TRBJ1-1|16|-
CASSLVEGYMNTEAFF
TGTGCCAGCAGCTTGGTGGAGGGATACATGAACACTGAAGCTTTCTTT
>TRBD1|TRBV4-3|TRBJ2-2|17|-
CASSQRSPGQVTGELFF
TGCGCCAGCAGCCAGAGATCCCCGGGACAGGTGACCGGGGAGCTGTTTTTT
>-|TRBV28|TRBJ2-1|14|-
CASSPLTGGFEQFF
TGTGCCAGCAGTCCCCTAACTGGAGGTTTTGAGCAGTTCTTC
>-|TRBV5-6|TRBJ2-7|15|few
CASKEVGRATYEQYF
TGTGCCAGCAAAGAAGTTGGCAGGGCCACCTACGAGCAGTACTTC
>-|TRBV5-1|TRBJ2-7|14|-
CASSQGSNSYEQYF
TGCGCCAGCAGTCAGGGGTCGAACTCCTACGAGCAGTACTTC
>-|TRBV7-6|TRBJ1-3|14|-
CASSLGELGNTIYF
TGTGCCAGCAGCTTAGGAGAACTCGGAAACACCATATATTTT
>TRBD2|TRBV5-6|TRBJ2-5|18|few
CASSLTLLAGDFGETQYF
TGTGCCAGCAGCTTAACCTTACTAGCGGGAGATTTCGGAGAGACCCAGTACTTC
>-|TRBV11-2|TRBJ1-2|15|few
CASSLTHKEDYGYTF
TGTGCCAGCAGCTTAACTCATAAAGAAGACTATGGCTACACCTTC
>-|TRBV28|TRBJ2-2|13|many
CASSLRTTGELFF
TGTGCCAGCAGTTTAAGGACAACCGGGGAGCTGTTTTTT
>TRBD2|TRBV7-2|TRBJ2-2|16|few
CASSTQAGEAAGELFF
TGTGCCAGCAGCACTCAAGCGGGAGAGGCCGCCGGGGAGCTGTTTTTT
>TRBD2|TRBV28|TRBJ2-2|15|once
CASSRSGRRIGELFF
TGTGCCAGCAGCCGCAGCGGGAGGCGGATCGGGGAGCTGTTTTTT
>-|TRBV30|TRBJ1-5|13|few
CAWSVRGNQPQHF
TGTGCCTGGAGTGTACGAGGCAATCAGCCCCAGCATTTT
>-|TRBV6-5|TRBJ2-3|13|-
CASRDSNTDTQYF
TGTGCCAGCAGGGACAGTAACACAGATACGCAGTATTTT
>TRBD2|TRBV7-9|TRBJ2-1|17|many
CASSPPLREGPYNEQFF
TGTGCCAGCAGCCCCCCGTTGCGGGAGGGCCCGTACAATGAGCAGTTCTTC
>-|TRBV7-2|TRBJ1-1|13|few
CASSFRTDTEAFF
TGTGCCAGCAGCTTCCGGACAGACACTGAAGCTTTCTTT
>-|TRBV5-1|TRBJ2-7|14|few
CASSGLWENGEQYF
TGCGCCAGCAGCGGACTGTGGGAAAACGGCGAGCAGTACTTC